This TCR beta chain was documented in a study of blood T cell repertoires in COVID-19. This CDR3 has 16 amino acids. Trimming left V 4 bases short and J 1 base short, with 16 bases between. Looked up from germline, CDR1 is SGHVS and CDR2 is FQNEAQ. Repertoires were generated with immunoSEQ multiplex PCR, while TCRdb's copy carries only in-frame clones and drops some. The table records some 73,000 clones, about 82% of them present only once. The gene calls are TRBV7-8 and TRBJ1-1; D is perhaps TRBD1 (6 bases). Sequenced: peripheral blood. This clonotype was sampled from a man aged 50-59 years with COVID-19, enrolled during active disease. The CDR3 loop is CASSSYRVASNTEAFF. CDR3 bases: TGTGCCAGCAGCTCCTACAGGGTTGCCTCGAACACTGAAGCTTTCTTT. Full variable domain (remainder filled in from reference TRBV7-8 and TRBJ1-1): GAGVSQSPRYKVAKRGQDVALRCDPISGHVSLFWYQQALGQGPEFLTYFQNEAQLDKSGLPSDRFFAERPEGSVSTLKIQRTQQEDSAVYLCASSSYRVASNTEAFFGQGTRLTVV.